This T cell receptor beta chain was identified during a study of spatial heterogeneity in lung cancer. The CDR3 is made up of 13 amino acids. CDR1 and CDR2 (germline): SGHVS, FNYEAQ. Trimming left V 2 bases short and J 4 bases short, with 3 bases between. A few counts support this clonotype. Since the library was made to target alpha chains, this beta chain is a stray read and its abundance is not meaningful. A unique molecular identifier was carried by every single TCR cDNA molecule. One entry per CDR3 protein, called by TCRdb with MiXCR from the 5' RACE reads. The sample gives a few thousand distinct CDR3 sequences, approximately 20% of which show up once; 20% is in the top ten. Time point in this sample: sample taken at primary tumor resection. Unsorted whole RNA of tumor, nontumor lung or frozen PBMC was sequenced. The donors, 72 patients with untreated early-stage non-small cell lung cancer, provided the samples.

The V gene is TRBV7-6, the J gene TRBJ1-6; D gene unclear. The source was normal lung tissue next to the tumor, collected at surgery. The clonotype comes from a male donor with early-stage non-small cell lung cancer. The DNA of the CDR3 is TGTGCCAGCAGCTTAACTTATAATTCACCCCTCCACTTT. Protein sequence: CASSLTYNSPLHF.